The source of this T cell receptor (beta chain) is a study of T cell changes during pregnancy in multiple sclerosis (dated by TCRdb to the late 2010s). At the level of the whole study: The study looked at changes in the T cell repertoire across pregnancy in women with multiple sclerosis.

The library was produced with the immunoSEQ multiplex PCR assay. Held by TCRdb, this immuneACCESS table contains in-frame sequences only and omits some clones. Under half of the omission traces to an unresolved V gene where checked; the cause of the rest is unknown. The sample table shows 44,000 or so clones, and approximately 87% are seen once. The ten top clones hold under 1.5% of the sample. Points on this clone: Its antigen is unknown. No qualities accompany the bases; no much larger clone lies one base away.

CDR1 is given as SGHNT and CDR2 as YENEEA, both from the germline V gene. There are 16 amino acids in the CDR3, from cysteine to phenylalanine inclusive. CDR3 DNA only is kept here, 48 bases in frame from base 1. Deletion took 4 bases off V and 2 bases off J, with a span of 15 bases between the germline ends. The rearrangement combines TRBV11-3 with TRBJ2-1, with TRBD1 as a weak D call on 5 bases. The input for sequencing was peripheral blood, taken in the first trimester of pregnancy. The TCR originated in a female donor in good health, enrolled as a control in a pregnancy study. The CDR3 in this case is CASSSFRPGTYNEQFF. At the DNA level, the sequence is TGTGCCAGCAGCTCCTTTAGGCCAGGGACCTACAATGAGCAGTTCTTC.